The 21 T cell receptor beta chains presented below share a single source sample, sequenced in a study of blood T cell repertoires in COVID-19. Libraries were prepared by immunoSEQ multiplex PCR; TCRdb keeps only in-frame clonotypes and omits some of them. The table lists approximately 160,000 clones, roughly four fifths of them singletons. Material: peripheral blood. The receptor set was obtained from a human donor in a cohort sampled during active COVID-19.

The chain couples TRBV27 to TRBJ2-2; no definite D call. Between the trimmed V and J ends, which lost 3 bases and 6 bases, there was a span of 20 bases. Germline loops: CDR1 MNHEY, CDR2 SMNVEV (reference sequence). This CDR3 spans 17 amino acids. CDR3 DNA sequence: TGTGCCAGCAGTTTCTCTAGAGCCTATAGAGTCTCCGGGGAGCTGTTTTTT. It translates to CASSFSRAYRVSGELFF.

The chain uses TRBV2 and TRBJ2-7; the D gene is possibly TRBD2 (6 bases). V was shortened by 6 bases and J by 0 bases, with 12 bases between the two germline ends. CDR1 is SNHLY and CDR2 is FYNNEI in the germline V gene. This CDR3 spans 14 amino acids. CDR3 protein: CASRGGRSSYEQYF. The CDR3 DNA reads TGTGCCAGCAGGGGGGGTCGAAGCTCCTACGAGCAGTACTTC.

V and J are TRBV27 and TRBJ1-2; 7 nucleotides align to TRBD1. V shed 2 bases and J 3 bases; nucleotides not matched to a gene: 6. The CDR3 runs to 15 residues. CDR1 and CDR2 from the germline V gene are MNHEY and SMNVEV (reference sequence). The CDR3 loop is CASSLQTGPDYGYTF. CDR3 sequence (DNA): TGTGCCAGCAGTTTACAGACAGGGCCTGACTATGGCTACACCTTC.

This chain joins TRBV28 and TRBJ1-5; D is unclear. The V end was cut by 6 bases, the J end by 10 bases, with 13 bases between. Germline CDR1 is MDHEN and CDR2 is SYDVKM. The CDR3 has 12 residues. CDR3 loop: CASSAPSVPQHF. As DNA, the CDR3 is TGTGCCAGCAGCGCACCCAGCGTCCCCCAGCATTTT.

As regards this clone: This specimen includes other DNA sequences encoding the same CDR3. V usage is TRBV9 and J usage is TRBJ2-1, with TRBD2 matching 7 bases. Germline loops: CDR1 SGDLS, CDR2 YYNGEE. CDR3 length equals 15 residues. V lost 0 bases to trimming and J lost 2 bases; unmatched junction nucleotides: 2. This CDR3 reads CASSVGGGTYNEQFF. CDR3 in DNA: TGTGCCAGCAGCGTAGGCGGGGGAACCTACAATGAGCAGTTCTTC.

The chain is built from TRBV4-3 and TRBJ2-3; 8 positions agree with TRBD2. Losses at the gene ends were 0 bases for V and 0 bases for J; bases not matched to a gene: 8. This CDR3 region has 18 residues. Per the germline V gene, CDR1 is LGHNA and CDR2 is YSLEER. The CDR3 sequence is CASSQEIFGGGSTDTQYF. CDR3 sequence (DNA): TGCGCCAGCAGCCAAGAGATTTTCGGGGGGGGAAGCACAGATACGCAGTATTTT.

This clone was picked up a small number of times. The chain employs TRBV6-2 or TRBV6-3 and TRBJ2-1; no firm D call. The CDR3 runs to 14 residues. Germline V gene data show CDR1 as MNHEY and CDR2 as SVGEGT. V was trimmed by 6 bases and J by 9 bases, leaving 18 bases between them. The CDR3 DNA follows: TGTGCCAGCAGCCGACCTTTTCGAGAGGTTGAGCAGTTCTTC. It is translated as CASSRPFREVEQFF.

This clone was seen a handful of times. V and J are TRBV18 and TRBJ2-7, with 12 bases lining up with TRBD2. CDR1 and CDR2 from the germline V gene are KGHSH and LQKENI. The length of the CDR3 is 19 residues. The V and J ends lost 4 bases and 3 bases, in that order; junction bases with no gene match: 16. In DNA form, the CDR3 reads TGTGCCAGCTCACAAACGGAACCAGGACTAGCGGGAACAGACTACGAGCAGTACTTC. It yields the protein CASSQTEPGLAGTDYEQYF.

This clone is a singleton in its sample. V is TRBV11-3 and J is TRBJ2-5; 10 bases align to TRBD2. The V gene end was trimmed by 4 bases and the J gene end by 5 bases; junction bases not matched to a gene: 10. Germline lookup yields CDR1 SGHNT and CDR2 YENEEA. The CDR3 totals 16 residues. For the CDR3, the DNA is TGTGCCAGCAGCTCCCCCGAGCGGGGGGGCCGGGAGACCCAGTACTTC. This gives the protein CASSSPERGGRETQYF.

This clone was recorded a few times. This chain links TRBV20-1 with TRBJ1-2; no reliable D call. This CDR3 has 12 residues. With 3 bases removed from V and 4 bases from J, the gap between germline ends came to 9 bases. The germline CDR1 and CDR2 sequences are DFQATT and SNEGSKA (reference sequence). CDR3 nucleotides: TGCAGTGCTAGTCCGGGAGTCTATGGCTACACCTTC. It is translated as CSASPGVYGYTF.

With regard to this clone: A junction boundary mismatches the germline segment, possibly from a read error. This chain connects TRBV6-5 to TRBJ1-4, with no clear D. This CDR3 region has 12 residues. CDR1 MNHEY and CDR2 SVGAGI come from the germline V gene. This CDR3 reads CASSYNRGELIF. As DNA, the CDR3 is TGTGCCAGCAGTTACAATCGTGGGGAGCTTATTTTT.

The chain recombines TRBV5-1 with TRBJ2-3; 14 bases agree with TRBD2. There are 18 residues in the CDR3. After removal of 3 bases from V and 1 base from J, the junction contained 7 bases not matched to a gene. Germline V gene sequence: CDR1 SGHRS, CDR2 YFSETQ. The CDR3, as DNA: TGCGCCAGCAGCTCCGGACTAGCGGGGGGAAGTGGCACAGATACGCAGTATTTT. It yields the protein CASSSGLAGGSGTDTQYF. The full variable domain, its missing parts supplied by reference TRBV5-1 and TRBJ2-3, is KAGVTQTPRYLIKTRGQQVTLSCSPISGHRSVSWYQQTPGQGLQFLFEYFSETQRNKGNFPGRFSGRQFSNSRSEMNVSTLELGDSALYLCASSSGLAGGSGTDTQYFGPGTRLTVL.

The rearrangement uses TRBV7-9 and TRBJ2-1, with TRBD2 matching over 10 bases. In germline, CDR1 is SEHNR, CDR2 FQNEAQ (reference sequence). The CDR3 loop spans 15 amino acids. With V trimmed by 5 bases and J by 7 bases, 8 bases remained unmatched. DNA of the CDR3: TGTGCCAGCAGCCTTCAGGCAGCGGGAGGGAATGAGCAGTTCTTC. Amino acids: CASSLQAAGGNEQFF. Full variable domain (missing parts from reference TRBV7-9 and TRBJ2-1): DTGVSQNPRHKITKRGQNVTFRCDPISEHNRLYWYRQTLGQGPEFLTYFQNEAQLEKSRLLSDRFSAERPKGSFSTLEIQRTEQGDSAMYLCASSLQAAGGNEQFFGPGTRLTVL.

The CDR3 protein is CASSVDREAYEQYF. In DNA form, the CDR3 reads TGCGCCAGCAGTGTGGACAGGGAGGCTTACGAGCAGTACTTC. V and J are TRBV10-1 and TRBJ2-7; 8 nucleotides line up with TRBD1. This CDR3 comprises 14 residues. The germline gives CDR1 WNHNN, CDR2 SYGVQD (reference sequence). V lost 4 bases and J lost 4; bases outside the gene matches: 6.

The V and J genes are TRBV11-2 and TRBJ2-3, with TRBD2 matching over 12 bases. Per the germline V gene, CDR1 is SGHAT and CDR2 is FQNNGV. The CDR3 spans 18 residues. J was trimmed by 1 base and V by 5 bases; bases with no gene match: 10. Written as DNA, the CDR3 is TGTGCCAGCAGCCCCGGGGCTAGCGGGGGGGTCCGCACAGATACGCAGTATTTT. Translated, it gives CASSPGASGGVRTDTQYF.

The DNA of the CDR3 is TGTGCCAGCAGTCCTAACAAGGAGGGAGGGGACTACTATGGCTACACCTTC. This encodes CASSPNKEGGDYYGYTF. This chain links TRBV28 with TRBJ1-2; D might be TRBD1 (5 bases). CDR1 is MDHEN and CDR2 is SYDVKM in the germline V gene. V was clipped by 5 bases and J by 3 bases, with 22 bases between them. The CDR3 has 17 residues.

The rearrangement joins TRBV27 to TRBJ2-3; D possibly corresponds to TRBD1 (7 bases). This CDR3 region has 15 residues. CDR1 MNHEY and CDR2 SMNVEV come from the germline V gene (reference sequence). Deletions cut 3 bases from V and 2 bases from J, with 12 bases between. CDR3 amino acids: CASSFAGQFTDTQYF. DNA for the CDR3: TGTGCCAGCAGTTTCGCGGGACAGTTCACAGATACGCAGTATTTT.

The chain has TRBV14 and TRBJ1-2; 9 nucleotides agree with TRBD1. CDR1 is SGHDN and CDR2 is FVKESK in the germline V gene. This CDR3 is built from 15 residues. Unmatched junction bases numbered 10, after V lost 4 bases and J lost 7 bases. The CDR3 reads CASSRRDRDRGGYTF. In nucleotides, the CDR3 is TGTGCCAGCAGCCGCCGGGACAGGGATCGAGGTGGCTACACCTTC.

This clone was detected only a few times. V is TRBV18 and J is TRBJ1-1; no clear D gene. The CDR3 length is 14 residues. V shed 2 bases and J shed 6 bases, with 13 bases lying between them. The germline V gene encodes CDR1 KGHSH and CDR2 LQKENI. The CDR3 DNA follows: TGTGCCAGCTCACCAAGGTCAGGTGGGTCTGAAGCTTTCTTT. It specifies CASSPRSGGSEAFF.

This sequence joins TRBV4-3 and TRBJ2-5, with a tentative D call TRBD1 (6 bases). Trimming pared 4 bases from V and 3 bases from J, leaving 9 bases between. The germline CDR1 and CDR2 sequences are LGHNA and YSLEER. The CDR3 has 13 amino acids. CDR3 sequence reads: CASSPGQKETQYF. CDR3 in DNA: TGCGCCAGCAGCCCTGGACAGAAAGAGACCCAGTACTTC.

This chain connects TRBV19 to TRBJ1-5, with 8 nucleotides matching TRBD1. Unmatched junction bases numbered 2, after V lost 2 bases and J lost 2 bases. Germline loops: CDR1 LNHDA, CDR2 SQIVND (reference sequence). The CDR3 contains 15 residues. CDR3: CASSILGQGNQPQHF. CDR3 nucleotide sequence: TGTGCCAGTAGTATATTGGGACAGGGCAATCAGCCCCAGCATTTT.